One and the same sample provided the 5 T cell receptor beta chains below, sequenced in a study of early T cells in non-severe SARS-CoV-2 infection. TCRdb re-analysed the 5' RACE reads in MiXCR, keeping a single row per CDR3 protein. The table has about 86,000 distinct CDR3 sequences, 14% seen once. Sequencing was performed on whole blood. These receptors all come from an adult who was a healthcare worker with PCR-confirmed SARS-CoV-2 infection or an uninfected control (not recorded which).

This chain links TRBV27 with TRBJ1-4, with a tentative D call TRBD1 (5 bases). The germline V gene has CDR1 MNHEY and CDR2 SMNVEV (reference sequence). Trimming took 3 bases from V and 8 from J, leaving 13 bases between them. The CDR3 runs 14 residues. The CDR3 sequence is CASSFRQGYEKLFF. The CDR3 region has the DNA TGTGCCAGCAGTTTTCGGCAGGGCTACGAAAAACTGTTTTTT.

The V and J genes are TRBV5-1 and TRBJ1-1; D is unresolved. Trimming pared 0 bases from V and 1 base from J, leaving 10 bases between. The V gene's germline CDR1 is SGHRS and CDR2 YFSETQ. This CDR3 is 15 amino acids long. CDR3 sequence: CASSLEGSANTEAFF. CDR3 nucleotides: TGCGCCAGCAGCTTGGAGGGCAGCGCGAACACTGAAGCTTTCTTT. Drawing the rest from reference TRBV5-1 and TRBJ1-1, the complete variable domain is KAGVTQTPRYLIKTRGQQVTLSCSPISGHRSVSWYQQTPGQGLQFLFEYFSETQRNKGNFPGRFSGRQFSNSRSEMNVSTLELGDSALYLCASSLEGSANTEAFFGQGTRLTVV.

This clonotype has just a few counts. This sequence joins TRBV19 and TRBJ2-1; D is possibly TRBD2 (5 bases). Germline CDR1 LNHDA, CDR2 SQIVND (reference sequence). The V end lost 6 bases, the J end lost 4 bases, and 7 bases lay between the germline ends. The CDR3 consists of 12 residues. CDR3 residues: CASRDFYNEQFF. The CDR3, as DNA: TGTGCCAGTAGGGACTTTTACAATGAGCAGTTCTTC.

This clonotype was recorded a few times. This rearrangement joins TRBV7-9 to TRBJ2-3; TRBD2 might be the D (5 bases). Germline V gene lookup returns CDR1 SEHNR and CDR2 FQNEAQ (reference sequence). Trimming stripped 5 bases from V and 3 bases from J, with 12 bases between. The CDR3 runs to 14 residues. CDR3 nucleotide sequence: TGTGCCAGCAGCCAGGAGAGGGTAACAGATACGCAGTATTTT. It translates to CASSQERVTDTQYF.

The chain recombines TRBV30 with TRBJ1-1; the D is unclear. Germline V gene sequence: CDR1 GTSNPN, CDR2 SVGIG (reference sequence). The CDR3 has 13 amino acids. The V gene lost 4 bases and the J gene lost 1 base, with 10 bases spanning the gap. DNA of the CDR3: TGTGCCTGGAATCTACGGGGGAACACTGAAGCTTTCTTT. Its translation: CAWNLRGNTEAFF.